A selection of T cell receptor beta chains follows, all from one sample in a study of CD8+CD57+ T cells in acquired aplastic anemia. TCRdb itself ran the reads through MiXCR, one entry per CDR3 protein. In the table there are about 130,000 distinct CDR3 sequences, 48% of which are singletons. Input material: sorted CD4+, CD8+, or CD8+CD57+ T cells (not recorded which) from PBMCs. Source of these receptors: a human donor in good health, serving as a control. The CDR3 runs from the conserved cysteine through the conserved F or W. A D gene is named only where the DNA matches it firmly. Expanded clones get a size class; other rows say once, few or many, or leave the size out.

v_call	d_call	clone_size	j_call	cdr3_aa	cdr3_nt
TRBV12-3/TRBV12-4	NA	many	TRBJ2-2	CASRPGLTGELFF	TGTGCCAGCAGGCCGGGACTCACCGGGGAGCTGTTTTTT
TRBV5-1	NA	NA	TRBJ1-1	CASSLGAGLRFTEAFF	TGCGCCAGCAGCTTGGGGGCAGGGTTAAGATTCACTGAAGCTTTCTTT
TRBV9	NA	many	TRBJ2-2	CASSVAQGSTGELFF	TGTGCCAGCAGCGTAGCTCAGGGAAGCACCGGGGAGCTGTTTTTT
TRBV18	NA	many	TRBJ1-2	CASSPTREHGYTF	TGTGCCAGCTCACCGACTCGGGAGCATGGCTACACCTTC
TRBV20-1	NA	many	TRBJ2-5	CSALDGKETQYF	TGCAGTGCTTTGGACGGTAAAGAGACCCAGTACTTC
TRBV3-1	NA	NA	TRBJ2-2	CASSQDRGDTGELFF	TGTGCCAGCAGCCAAGACAGGGGTGATACCGGGGAGCTGTTTTTT
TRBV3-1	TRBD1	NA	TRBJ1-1	CASRQAPQGVRTEAFF	TGTGCCAGCCGCCAAGCGCCACAGGGGGTACGAACTGAAGCTTTCTTT
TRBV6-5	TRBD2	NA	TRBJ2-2	CASSYRRGGNTGELFF	TGTGCCAGCAGTTACAGGCGGGGGGGTAACACCGGGGAGCTGTTTTTT
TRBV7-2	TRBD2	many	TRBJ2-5	CASSYRSNGGKETQYF	TGTGCCAGCAGCTACCGATCTAACGGGGGGAAAGAGACCCAGTACTTC
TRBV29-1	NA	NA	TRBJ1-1	CSVERRNTEAFF	TGCAGCGTTGAACGGAGGAACACTGAAGCTTTCTTT
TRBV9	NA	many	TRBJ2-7	CASSVYPGQAAEQYF	TGTGCCAGCAGCGTATATCCGGGACAAGCAGCCGAGCAGTACTTC
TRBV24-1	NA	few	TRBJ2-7	CATSDSGRGTSSYEQYF	TGTGCCACCAGTGACTCAGGGAGGGGGACATCCTCCTACGAGCAGTACTTC
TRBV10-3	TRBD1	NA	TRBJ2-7	CAISDSDRGKNEQYF	TGTGCCATCAGTGATTCCGACAGGGGAAAAAACGAGCAGTACTTC
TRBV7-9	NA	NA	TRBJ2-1	CASSYVGNEQFF	TGTGCCAGCAGCTATGTGGGGAATGAGCAGTTCTTC
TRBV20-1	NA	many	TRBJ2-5	CSARDRPFQETQYF	TGCAGTGCTAGAGATCGACCCTTCCAAGAGACCCAGTACTTC
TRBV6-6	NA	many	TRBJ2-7	CASSYSGTAAAYEQYF	TGTGCCAGCAGTTACTCCGGGACCGCGGCAGCTTACGAGCAGTACTTC
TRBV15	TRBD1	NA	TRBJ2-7	CATSRDRTGSEQYF	TGTGCCACCAGCAGAGATCGGACAGGCAGCGAGCAGTACTTC
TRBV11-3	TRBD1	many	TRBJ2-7	CASSPFIGRGRKVEQYF	TGTGCCAGCAGCCCTTTCATTGGCAGGGGGCGCAAAGTCGAGCAGTACTTC
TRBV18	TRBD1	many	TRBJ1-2	CASSPRSAVGTGDGYTF	TGTGCCAGCTCACCAAGGTCTGCAGTTGGGACAGGGGATGGCTACACCTTC
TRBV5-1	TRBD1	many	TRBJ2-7	CASGDRARNEQYF	TGCGCCAGCGGAGACAGGGCTCGAAACGAGCAGTACTTC
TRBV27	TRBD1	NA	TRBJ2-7	CASSPWLADRGLTYEQYF	TGTGCCAGCAGTCCTTGGCTAGCTGACAGGGGACTTACCTACGAGCAGTACTTC
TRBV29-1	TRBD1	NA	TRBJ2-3	CSVEDLGGQGADTQYF	TGCAGCGTTGAAGATCTCGGGGGACAGGGGGCAGATACGCAGTATTTT
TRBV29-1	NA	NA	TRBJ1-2	CSVRGHYGYTF	TGCAGCGTCAGGGGACACTATGGCTACACCTTC
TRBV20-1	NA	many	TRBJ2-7	CSAQRGAGISYEQYF	TGCAGTGCTCAGAGAGGGGCAGGGATCTCCTACGAGCAGTACTTC
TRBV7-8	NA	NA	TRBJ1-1	CASWGPGNTEAFF	TGTGCCAGCTGGGGTCCAGGGAACACTGAAGCTTTCTTT
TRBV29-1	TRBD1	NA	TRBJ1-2	CSAQGQGAYGYTF	TGCAGCGCTCAGGGACAGGGAGCCTATGGCTACACCTTC
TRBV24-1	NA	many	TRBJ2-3	CATSSPNTDTQYF	TGTGCCACCAGTTCTCCAAACACAGATACGCAGTATTTT
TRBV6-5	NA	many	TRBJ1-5	CASSSMSGTYSNQPQHF	TGTGCCAGCAGTTCTATGTCCGGGACTTATAGCAATCAGCCCCAGCATTTT
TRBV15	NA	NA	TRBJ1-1	CATSVSVNTEAFF	TGTGCCACCAGCGTCTCGGTGAACACTGAAGCTTTCTTT
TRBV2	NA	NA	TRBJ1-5	CASSPTPRDQPQHF	TGTGCCAGCAGTCCAACGCCTCGGGACCAGCCCCAGCATTTT
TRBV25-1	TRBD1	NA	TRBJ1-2	CASSDQTGGNYGYTF	TGTGCCAGCAGTGACCAGACAGGGGGCAACTATGGCTACACCTTC
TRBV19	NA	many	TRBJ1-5	CASSMNRLYSNQPQHF	TGTGCCAGTAGTATGAACAGACTCTATAGCAATCAGCCCCAGCATTTT
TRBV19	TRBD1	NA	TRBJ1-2	CASSVQGDGYTF	TGTGCCAGTAGTGTACAGGGGGATGGCTACACCTTC
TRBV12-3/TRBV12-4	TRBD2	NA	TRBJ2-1	CASSAGTSLFF	TGTGCCAGCAGTGCCGGGACTAGCCTGTTCTTC
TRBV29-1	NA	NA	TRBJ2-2	CGALMNTGELFF	TGCGGAGCGTTGATGAACACCGGGGAGCTGTTTTTT
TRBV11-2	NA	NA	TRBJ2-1	CASSATGNEQFF	TGTGCCAGCAGCGCCACGGGCAATGAGCAGTTCTTC
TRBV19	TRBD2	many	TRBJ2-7	CASNARGASYEQYF	TGTGCCAGTAATGCGCGGGGGGCCTCCTACGAGCAGTACTTC
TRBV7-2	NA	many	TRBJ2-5	CASSLTRQETQYF	TGTGCCAGCAGCTTAACGAGACAAGAGACCCAGTACTTC
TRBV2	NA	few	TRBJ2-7	CASSDGQGFPQYF	TGTGCCAGCAGTGATGGGCAGGGCTTCCCTCAGTACTTC
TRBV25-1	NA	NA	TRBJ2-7	CASSLGGTGYEQYF	TGTGCCAGCAGCTTAGGAGGGACTGGCTACGAGCAGTACTTC